The 16 T cell receptor beta chains below were found in one sample sequenced in a study of blood T cell repertoires in COVID-19. The repertoire was sequenced with immunoSEQ multiplex PCR; TCRdb's copy has only in-frame clones and lacks some. Of some 44,000 clones listed, approximately 92% were seen once; the top ten hold 12%. What was sequenced was peripheral blood. Receptors originate from a human donor in a cohort sampled during active COVID-19.

V gene TRBV5-5 combines with J gene TRBJ2-7; 10 nucleotides line up with TRBD2. The CDR3 length is 16 residues. V gave up 5 bases and J gave up 3 bases; unmatched junction bases: 11. Germline CDR1 SGHKS, CDR2 YYEKEE (reference sequence). The chain's CDR3 is CASRQREGLIFYEQYF. The CDR3 DNA reads as TGTGCCAGCAGGCAGCGGGAGGGCCTTATATTCTACGAGCAGTACTTC.

This chain connects TRBV5-8 to TRBJ1-4; maybe TRBD1 (5 bases). CDR3 size: 14 residues. Germline loops: CDR1 SGHTS, CDR2 YDEGEE. The V end lost 4 bases, the J end lost 3 bases, and 10 bases lay between the germline ends. CDR3 nucleotides: TGTGCCAGCAGCGTCTGGGGGGCTAATGAAAAACTGTTTTTT. This translates into CASSVWGANEKLFF.

The chain employs TRBV7-8 and TRBJ1-4; 7 bases agree with TRBD1. The V segment lost 5 bases and the J segment 5 bases; nucleotides outside the gene matches: 2. Germline CDR1 and CDR2: SGHVS and FQNEAQ. The CDR3 consists of 13 residues. CDR3 sequence (DNA): TGTGCCAGCAGCAGGGGGCCCAATGAAAAACTGTTTTTT. This gives the protein CASSRGPNEKLFF.

J is TRBJ1-3 and V is TRBV7-2; TRBD1 matches 8 bases. J was trimmed by 0 bases and V by 5 bases; bases with no gene match: 9. Germline V lookup: CDR1 SGHTA, CDR2 FQGNSA. The CDR3 extends over 17 amino acids. The CDR3 region has the DNA TGTGCCAGCAGCCCGACGGGGACAGGCATCTCTGGAAACACCATATATTTT. As protein: CASSPTGTGISGNTIYF.

The J gene is TRBJ2-1, the V gene TRBV29-1; D is perhaps TRBD2 (6 bases). The CDR3 length is 12 residues. V lost 7 bases and J 7 bases, leaving 14 bases between the germline ends. CDR1 is SQVTM, CDR2 ANQGSEA, per germline. The CDR3 bases are TGCAGCGCTGACAACGGAGGGAATGAGCAGTTCTTC. Translated: CSADNGGNEQFF.

This chain links TRBV5-1 with TRBJ2-1; D perhaps matches TRBD1 (6 bases). V lost 4 bases and J lost 4, with 15 bases in between. CDR3 length equals 15 residues. Per the germline V gene, CDR1 is SGHRS and CDR2 is YFSETQ. The CDR3 DNA reads as TGCGCCAGCAGCCGGATGGACAGCAGTTACAATGAGCAGTTCTTC. Translation: CASSRMDSSYNEQFF.

The chain uses TRBV30 and TRBJ2-1; 8 nucleotides match TRBD2. Germline loops: CDR1 GTSNPN, CDR2 SVGIG (reference sequence). V shed 4 bases and J 3 bases; nucleotides not matched to a gene: 2. CDR3 size: 13 residues. CDR3 loop: CAWKRGSYNEQFF. The CDR3 coding sequence is TGTGCCTGGAAGCGGGGGAGCTACAATGAGCAGTTCTTC.

This clone was observed a single time. The chain joins TRBV13 to TRBJ2-1; maybe TRBD1 (5 bases). Trimming left V 2 bases short and J 0 bases short, with 11 bases between. There are 16 residues in the CDR3. Germline values: CDR1 PRHDT, CDR2 FYEKMQ (reference sequence). CDR3 loop: CASSLYSTVSYNEQFF. CDR3 in DNA: TGTGCCAGCAGCTTATACTCGACAGTCTCCTACAATGAGCAGTTCTTC.

The chain uses TRBV7-2 and TRBJ1-6, with D perhaps TRBD1 (6 bases). The CDR3 extends over 16 amino acids. Trimming took off 2 bases at V and 3 bases at J, with 11 bases between the two ends. Germline lookup yields CDR1 SGHTA and CDR2 FQGNSA. The CDR3 nucleotides are TGTGCCAGCAGCTTAAGTCCAGGGGTCTATAATTCACCCCTCCACTTT. This translates into CASSLSPGVYNSPLHF.

This clone is a singleton in its sample. This chain uses TRBV29-1 with TRBJ2-3, with D perhaps TRBD2 (6 bases). The CDR3 totals 13 residues. V was trimmed by 7 bases and J by 2 bases, leaving 13 bases between them. Germline V lookup: CDR1 SQVTM, CDR2 ANQGSEA. This chain's CDR3 is CSAGRESTDTQYF. CDR3 DNA: TGCAGCGCCGGTCGGGAGTCCACAGATACGCAGTATTTT.

The chain carries TRBV5-6 and TRBJ1-5; D is unclear. V lost 2 bases, J lost 4 bases, and 16 bases lay in between. This CDR3 region has 16 residues. Germline V gives CDR1 SGHDT, CDR2 YYEEEE. The CDR3 here is CASSLGRSLGNQPQHF. DNA of the CDR3: TGTGCCAGCAGCTTAGGTCGGAGTCTAGGAAATCAGCCCCAGCATTTT.

V gene TRBV28 combines with J gene TRBJ1-6; 10 bases match TRBD1. Trimming took 6 bases from V and 7 from J; bases not matched to a gene: 6. The germline gives CDR1 MDHEN, CDR2 SYDVKM. The CDR3 spans 15 residues. This chain's CDR3 is CASSLPGQGNSPLHF. The CDR3 DNA sequence: TGTGCCAGCAGCCTCCCGGGACAGGGGAATTCACCCCTCCACTTT.

The chain links TRBV30 to TRBJ1-5, with TRBD1 matching over 7 bases. Germline lookup yields CDR1 GTSNPN and CDR2 SVGIG (reference sequence). V was clipped by 2 bases and J by 4 bases; unmatched bases: 5. This CDR3 comprises 14 residues. The CDR3 coding sequence is TGTGCCTGGAGTTTTGGGACAGCGAATCAGCCCCAGCATTTT. Amino acid sequence: CAWSFGTANQPQHF.

The chain couples TRBV7-2 to TRBJ2-7; D possibly corresponds to TRBD1 (5 bases). The V gene's germline CDR1 is SGHTA and CDR2 FQGNSA. Trimming pared 1 base from V and 2 bases from J, leaving 12 bases between. This CDR3 contains 15 residues. The CDR3 reads CASSLVLDTAYEQYF. CDR3 coding DNA: TGTGCCAGCAGCTTAGTACTGGACACAGCCTACGAGCAGTACTTC. The variable domain in full, with the rest retrieved from reference TRBV7-2 and TRBJ2-7, is GAGVSQSPSNKVTEKGKDVELRCDPISGHTALYWYRQSLGQGLEFLIYFQGNSAPDKSGLPSDRFSAERTGGSVSTLTIQRTQQEDSAVYLCASSLVLDTAYEQYFGPGTRLTVT.

The chain uses TRBV7-8 and TRBJ1-5; D remains ambiguous. CDR1 and CDR2 from the germline V gene are SGHVS and FQNEAQ. This CDR3 has 14 residues. Trimming took 3 bases from V and 7 from J, leaving 13 bases between them. CDR3 region: CASSLRREYQPQHF. The CDR3, as DNA: TGTGCCAGCAGCTTGAGGAGGGAATACCAGCCCCAGCATTTT.

This clone has only one observation. The rearrangement joins TRBV12-5 to TRBJ2-5; TRBD2 is a possible D gene (6 bases). CDR3 length: 14 residues. V was shortened by 1 base and J by 3 bases, with 9 bases between the two germline ends. Germline loops: CDR1 LGHNT, CDR2 FRNRAP. The CDR3 region is CASGLGLAKETQYF. The DNA for the CDR3 is TGTGCTAGTGGTTTGGGGCTAGCGAAAGAGACCCAGTACTTC.